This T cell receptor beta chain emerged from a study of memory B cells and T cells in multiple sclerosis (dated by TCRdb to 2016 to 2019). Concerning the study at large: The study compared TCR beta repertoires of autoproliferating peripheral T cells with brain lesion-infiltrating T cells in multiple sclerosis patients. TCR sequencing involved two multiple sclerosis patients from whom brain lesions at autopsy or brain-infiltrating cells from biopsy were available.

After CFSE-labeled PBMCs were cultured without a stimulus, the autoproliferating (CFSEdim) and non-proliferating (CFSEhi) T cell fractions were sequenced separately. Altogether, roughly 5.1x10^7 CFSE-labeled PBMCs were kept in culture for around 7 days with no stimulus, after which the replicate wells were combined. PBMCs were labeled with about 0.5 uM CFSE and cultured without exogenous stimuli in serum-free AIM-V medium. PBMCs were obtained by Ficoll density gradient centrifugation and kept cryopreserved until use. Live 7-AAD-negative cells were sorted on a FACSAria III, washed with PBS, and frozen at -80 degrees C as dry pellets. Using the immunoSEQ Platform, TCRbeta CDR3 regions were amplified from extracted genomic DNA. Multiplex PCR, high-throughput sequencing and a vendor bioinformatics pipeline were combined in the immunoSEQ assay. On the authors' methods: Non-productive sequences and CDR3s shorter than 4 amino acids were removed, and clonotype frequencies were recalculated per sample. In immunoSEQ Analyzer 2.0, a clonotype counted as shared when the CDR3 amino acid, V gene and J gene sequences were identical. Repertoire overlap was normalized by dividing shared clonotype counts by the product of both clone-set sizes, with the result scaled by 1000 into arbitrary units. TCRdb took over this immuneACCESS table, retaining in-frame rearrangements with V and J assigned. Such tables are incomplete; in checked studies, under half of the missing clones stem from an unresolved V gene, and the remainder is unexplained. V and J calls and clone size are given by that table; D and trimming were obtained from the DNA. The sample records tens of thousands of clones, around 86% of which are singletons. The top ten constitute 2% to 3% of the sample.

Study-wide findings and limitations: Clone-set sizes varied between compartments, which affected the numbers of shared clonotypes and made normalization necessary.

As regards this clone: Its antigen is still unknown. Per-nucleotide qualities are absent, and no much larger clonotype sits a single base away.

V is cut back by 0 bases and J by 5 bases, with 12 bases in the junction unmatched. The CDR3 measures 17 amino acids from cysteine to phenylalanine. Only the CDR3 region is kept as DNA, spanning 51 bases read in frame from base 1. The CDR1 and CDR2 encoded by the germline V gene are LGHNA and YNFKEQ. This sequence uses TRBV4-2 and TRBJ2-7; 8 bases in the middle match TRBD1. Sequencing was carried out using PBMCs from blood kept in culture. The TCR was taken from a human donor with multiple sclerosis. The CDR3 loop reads CASSQEGFWQGADEQYF. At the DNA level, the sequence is TGTGCCAGCAGCCAAGAGGGGTTTTGGCAGGGGGCCGACGAGCAGTACTTC.